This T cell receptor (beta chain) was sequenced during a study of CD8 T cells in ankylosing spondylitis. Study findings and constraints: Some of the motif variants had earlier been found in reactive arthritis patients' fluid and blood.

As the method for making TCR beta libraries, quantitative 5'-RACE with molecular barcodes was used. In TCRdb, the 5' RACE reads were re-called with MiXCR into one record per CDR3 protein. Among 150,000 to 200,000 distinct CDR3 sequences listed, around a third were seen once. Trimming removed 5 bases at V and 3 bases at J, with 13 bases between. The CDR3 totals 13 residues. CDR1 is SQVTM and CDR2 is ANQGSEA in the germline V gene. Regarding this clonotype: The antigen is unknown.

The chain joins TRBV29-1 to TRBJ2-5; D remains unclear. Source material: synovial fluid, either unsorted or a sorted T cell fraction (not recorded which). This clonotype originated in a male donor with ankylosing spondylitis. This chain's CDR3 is CSVCRVNKETQYF. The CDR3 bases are TGCAGCGTTTGTCGGGTTAATAAAGAGACCCAGTACTTC.